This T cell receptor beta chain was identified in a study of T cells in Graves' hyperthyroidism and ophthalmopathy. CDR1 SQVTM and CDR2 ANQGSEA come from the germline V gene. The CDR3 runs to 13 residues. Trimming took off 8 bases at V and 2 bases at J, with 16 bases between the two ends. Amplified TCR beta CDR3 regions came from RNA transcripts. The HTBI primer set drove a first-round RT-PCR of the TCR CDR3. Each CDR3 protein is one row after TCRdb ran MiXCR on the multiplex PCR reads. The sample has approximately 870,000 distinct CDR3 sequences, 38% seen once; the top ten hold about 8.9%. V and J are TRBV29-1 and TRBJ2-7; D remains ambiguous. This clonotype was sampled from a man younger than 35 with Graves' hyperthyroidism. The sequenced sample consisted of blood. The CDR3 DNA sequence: TGCAGCTTAGGTTCGGGTATGGCCTACGAGCAGTACTTC. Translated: CSLGSGMAYEQYF.